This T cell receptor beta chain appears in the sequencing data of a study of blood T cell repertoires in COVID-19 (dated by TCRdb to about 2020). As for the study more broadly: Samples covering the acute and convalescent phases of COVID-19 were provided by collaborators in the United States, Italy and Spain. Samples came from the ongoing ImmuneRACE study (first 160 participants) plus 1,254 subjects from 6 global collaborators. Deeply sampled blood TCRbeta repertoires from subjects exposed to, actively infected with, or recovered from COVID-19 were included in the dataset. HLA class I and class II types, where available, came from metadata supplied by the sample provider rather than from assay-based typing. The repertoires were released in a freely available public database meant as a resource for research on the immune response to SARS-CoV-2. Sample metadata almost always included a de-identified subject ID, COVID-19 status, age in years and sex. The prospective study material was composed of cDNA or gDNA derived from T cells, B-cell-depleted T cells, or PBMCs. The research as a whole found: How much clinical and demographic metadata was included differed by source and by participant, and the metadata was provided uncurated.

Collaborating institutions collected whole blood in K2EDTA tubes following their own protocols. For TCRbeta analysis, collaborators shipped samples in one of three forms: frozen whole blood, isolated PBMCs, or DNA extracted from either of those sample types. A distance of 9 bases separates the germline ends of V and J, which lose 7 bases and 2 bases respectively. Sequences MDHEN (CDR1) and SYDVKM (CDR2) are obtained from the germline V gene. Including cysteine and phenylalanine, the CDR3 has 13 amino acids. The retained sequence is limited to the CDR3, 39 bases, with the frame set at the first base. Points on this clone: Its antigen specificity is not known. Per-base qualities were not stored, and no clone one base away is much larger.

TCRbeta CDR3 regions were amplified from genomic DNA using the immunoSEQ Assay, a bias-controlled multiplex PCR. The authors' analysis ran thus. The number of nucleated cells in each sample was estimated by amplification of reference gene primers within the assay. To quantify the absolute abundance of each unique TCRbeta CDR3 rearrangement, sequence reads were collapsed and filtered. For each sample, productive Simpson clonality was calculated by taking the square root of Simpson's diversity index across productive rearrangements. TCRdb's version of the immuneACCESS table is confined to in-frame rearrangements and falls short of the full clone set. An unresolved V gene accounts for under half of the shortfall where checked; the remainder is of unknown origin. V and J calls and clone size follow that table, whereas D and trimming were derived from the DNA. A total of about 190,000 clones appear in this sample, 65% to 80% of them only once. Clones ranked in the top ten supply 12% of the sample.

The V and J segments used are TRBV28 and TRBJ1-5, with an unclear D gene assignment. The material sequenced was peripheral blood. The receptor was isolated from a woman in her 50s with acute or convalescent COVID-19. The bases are TGTGCCAGCAAGTTGACTGGCAATCAGCCCCAGCATTTT. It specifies CASKLTGNQPQHF.